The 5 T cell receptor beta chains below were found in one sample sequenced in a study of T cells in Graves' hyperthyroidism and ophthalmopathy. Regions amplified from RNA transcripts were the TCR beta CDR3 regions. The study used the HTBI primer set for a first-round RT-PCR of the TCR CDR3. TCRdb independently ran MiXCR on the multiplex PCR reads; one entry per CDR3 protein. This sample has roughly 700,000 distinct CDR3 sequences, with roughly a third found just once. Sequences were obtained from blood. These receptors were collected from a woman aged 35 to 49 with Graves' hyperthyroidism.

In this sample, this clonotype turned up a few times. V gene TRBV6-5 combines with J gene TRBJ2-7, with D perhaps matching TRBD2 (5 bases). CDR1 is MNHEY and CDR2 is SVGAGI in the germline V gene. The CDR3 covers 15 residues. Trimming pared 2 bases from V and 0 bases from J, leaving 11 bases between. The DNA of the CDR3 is TGTGCCAGCAGTTACGCATCCGGGAACTCCTACGAGCAGTACTTC. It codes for CASSYASGNSYEQYF.

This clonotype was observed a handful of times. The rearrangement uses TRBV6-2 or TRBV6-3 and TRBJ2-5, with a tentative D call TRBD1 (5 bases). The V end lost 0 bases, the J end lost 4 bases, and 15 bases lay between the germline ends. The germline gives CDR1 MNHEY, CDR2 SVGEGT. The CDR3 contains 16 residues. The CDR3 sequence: CASSYSYHRYRETQYF. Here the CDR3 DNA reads TGTGCCAGCAGTTACTCGTACCACAGGTATCGAGAGACCCAGTACTTC.

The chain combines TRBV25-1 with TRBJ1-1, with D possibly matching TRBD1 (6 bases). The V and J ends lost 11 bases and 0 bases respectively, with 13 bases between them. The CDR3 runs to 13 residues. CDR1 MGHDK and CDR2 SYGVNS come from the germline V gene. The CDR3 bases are TGTGCCTGGAGCCACAGGGTGAACACTGAAGCTTTCTTT. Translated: CAWSHRVNTEAFF.

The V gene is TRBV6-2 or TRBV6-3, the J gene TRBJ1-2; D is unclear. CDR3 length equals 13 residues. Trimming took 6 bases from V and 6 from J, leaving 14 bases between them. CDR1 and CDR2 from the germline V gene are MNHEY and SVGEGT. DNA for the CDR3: TGTGCCAGCAGAAAGACGGCGTCGGATGGCTACACCTTC. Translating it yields CASRKTASDGYTF.

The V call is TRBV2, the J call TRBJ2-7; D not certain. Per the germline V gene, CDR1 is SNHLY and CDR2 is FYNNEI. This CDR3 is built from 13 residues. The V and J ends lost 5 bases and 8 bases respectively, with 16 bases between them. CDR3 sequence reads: CASSFPPGRQQYF. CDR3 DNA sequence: TGTGCCAGCAGTTTCCCACCTGGGCGACAGCAGTACTTC.